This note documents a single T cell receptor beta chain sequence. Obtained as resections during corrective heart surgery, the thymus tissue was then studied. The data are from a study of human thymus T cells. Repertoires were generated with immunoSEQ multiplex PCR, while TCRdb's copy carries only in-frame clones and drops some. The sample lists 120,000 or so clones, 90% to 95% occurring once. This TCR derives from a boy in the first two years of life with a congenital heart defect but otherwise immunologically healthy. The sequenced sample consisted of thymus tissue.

The CDR3 loop reads CATSRAGGEENSPLHF. In nucleotides, the CDR3 is TGTGCCACCAGCAGAGCAGGGGGCGAAGAGAATTCACCCCTCCACTTT. The chain is built from TRBV15 and TRBJ1-6; 8 bases fit TRBD1. The CDR3 has 16 amino acids. Trimming took 1 base from V and 7 from J; bases not matched to a gene: 6. CDR1 is LNHNV and CDR2 is YYDKDF in the germline V gene (reference sequence).